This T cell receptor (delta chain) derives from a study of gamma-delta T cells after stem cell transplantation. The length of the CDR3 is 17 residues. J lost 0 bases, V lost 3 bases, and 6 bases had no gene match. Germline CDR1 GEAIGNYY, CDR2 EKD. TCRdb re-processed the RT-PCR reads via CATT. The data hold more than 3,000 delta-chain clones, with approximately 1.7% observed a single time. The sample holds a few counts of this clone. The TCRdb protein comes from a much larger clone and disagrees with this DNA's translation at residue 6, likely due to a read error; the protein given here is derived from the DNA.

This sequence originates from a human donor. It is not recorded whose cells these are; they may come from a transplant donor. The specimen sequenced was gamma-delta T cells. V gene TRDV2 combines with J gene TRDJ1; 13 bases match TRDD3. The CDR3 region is CACDAVLGDTYTDKLIF. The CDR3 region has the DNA TGTGCCTGTGACGCCGTACTGGGGGATACGTACACCGATAAACTCATCTTT.